The following is a T cell receptor (beta chain) sequence with its context. The CDR3 has 12 residues. The germline CDR1 and CDR2 sequences are SGDLS and YYNGEE. The germline V and J ends were trimmed by 0 bases and 6 bases, with 4 bases remaining between them. The method was immunoSEQ multiplex PCR; TCRdb's version includes in-frame clones alone and lacks a portion of them. In the table there are fewer than 75,000 clones, around 89% of which are singletons. The sample comes from a study of OX40 agonist ivuxolimab in advanced cancers. The chain is built from TRBV9 and TRBJ2-1, with no clear D. The receptor comes from an adult with an advanced solid tumor such as melanoma, head and neck, liver or kidney cancer. Here the sequenced sample was CD4+ or CD8+ T cells sorted from blood, taken in a trial of the OX40 agonist ivuxolimab. CDR3 nucleotides: TGTGCCAGCAGCGTAGCTACCAATGAGCAGTTCTTC. It specifies CASSVATNEQFF.